The 23 T cell receptor beta chains in this list originate from one sample, sequenced in a study of blood T cell repertoires in COVID-19. Clones were read by immunoSEQ multiplex PCR, and TCRdb kept only the in-frame ones, dropping some. The profile covers about 110,000 clones, with roughly 88% appearing a single time and 0.88% taken by the ten largest. Sample: peripheral blood. Receptors were obtained from a woman aged 50 to 65 with active or convalescent COVID-19.

The rearrangement uses TRBV4-1 and TRBJ2-5; a weak D match, TRBD2 (6 bases). Trimming stripped 1 base from V and 5 bases from J, with 11 bases between. The germline CDR1 and CDR2 sequences are MGHRA and YSYEKL. CDR3 length equals 14 residues. The CDR3 nucleotides are TGCGCCAGCAGCCAAGGGATAGGGAGGGAGACCCAGTACTTC. Amino acids: CASSQGIGRETQYF.

This rearrangement joins TRBV7-2 to TRBJ1-2; D might be TRBD1 (6 bases). Trimming took 1 base from V and 2 from J, leaving 11 bases between them. The CDR3 totals 15 residues. Germline-derived CDR1 and CDR2 are SGHTA and FQGNSA. For the CDR3, the DNA is TGTGCCAGCAGCTTAGGGGCAGGGGAGAACTATGGCTACACCTTC. Translated: CASSLGAGENYGYTF. Full variable domain (rest looked up from reference TRBV7-2 and TRBJ1-2): GAGVSQSPSNKVTEKGKDVELRCDPISGHTALYWYRQSLGQGLEFLIYFQGNSAPDKSGLPSDRFSAERTGGSVSTLTIQRTQQEDSAVYLCASSLGAGENYGYTFGSGTRLTVV.

J is TRBJ1-1 and V is TRBV5-1; a weak D match, TRBD1 (5 bases). Germline lookup yields CDR1 SGHRS and CDR2 YFSETQ. V dropped 5 bases and J dropped 1 base, with 9 bases sitting between them. CDR3 size: 13 residues. CDR3 sequence reads: CASRWGRNTEAFF. The CDR3 nucleotides read TGCGCCAGCAGGTGGGGCCGGAACACTGAAGCTTTCTTT.

The rearrangement joins TRBV6-2 or TRBV6-3 to TRBJ2-7; 10 bases agree with TRBD1. CDR1 and CDR2 from the germline V gene are MNHEY and SVGEGT. Trimming at V came to 5 bases and at J to 2 bases, leaving 9 bases not matched to a gene. The CDR3 contains 16 residues. The DNA of the CDR3 is TGTGCCAGCAGTACCCTAGACAGGGGGCGCGCCTACGAGCAGTACTTC. This encodes CASSTLDRGRAYEQYF.

This clone was detected only once. In nucleotides, the CDR3 is TGTGCCAGCAGCCAACGGACAAACAGGGCCAACGTCCTGACTTTC. Translating it yields CASSQRTNRANVLTF. This chain connects TRBV4-2 to TRBJ2-6; D is perhaps TRBD1 (5 bases). Germline-derived CDR1 and CDR2 are LGHNA and YNFKEQ. The germline V and J ends were trimmed by 2 bases and 5 bases, with 10 bases remaining between them. The CDR3 extends over 15 amino acids.

V is TRBV4-3 and J is TRBJ1-1; D call uncertain. The V gene lost 0 bases and the J gene lost 0 bases, with 8 bases spanning the gap. Germline CDR1 and CDR2: LGHNA and YSLEER. The CDR3 consists of 15 residues. The CDR3 DNA reads TGCGCCAGCAGCCAAGAAAAAGCGGTGAACACTGAAGCTTTCTTT. It codes for CASSQEKAVNTEAFF.

This chain connects TRBV3-1 (or the pseudogene TRBV3-2) to TRBJ2-1; D might be TRBD2 (7 bases). Germline loops: CDR1 LGHDT, CDR2 YNNKEL (reference sequence). V shed 4 bases and J shed 5 bases, with 18 bases lying between them. The CDR3 covers 16 residues. CDR3 sequence (DNA): TGTGCCAGCAGCCGCGCGGGACTATGGGGGCACAATGAGCAGTTCTTC. It encodes CASSRAGLWGHNEQFF.

This chain uses TRBV7-2 with TRBJ1-2, with 7 bases aligning to TRBD1. The CDR3 totals 15 residues. The germline gives CDR1 SGHTA, CDR2 FQGNSA. After removal of 3 bases from V and 4 bases from J, the junction contained 8 bases not matched to a gene. The CDR3 DNA is TGTGCCAGCAGCTTTTCCGCGACAGGGTCCTATGGCTACACCTTC. Protein: CASSFSATGSYGYTF. Using reference TRBV7-2 and TRBJ1-2 for the parts outside the CDR3, the full variable domain is GAGVSQSPSNKVTEKGKDVELRCDPISGHTALYWYRQSLGQGLEFLIYFQGNSAPDKSGLPSDRFSAERTGGSVSTLTIQRTQQEDSAVYLCASSFSATGSYGYTFGSGTRLTVV.

The gene calls are TRBV9 and TRBJ2-1; 8 bases fit TRBD2. The CDR3 runs to 15 residues. After removal of 4 bases from V and 4 bases from J, the junction contained 7 bases not matched to a gene. Germline V lookup: CDR1 SGDLS, CDR2 YYNGEE. The CDR3 coding sequence is TGTGCCAGCAGCACCGGGAGGGCCAATTACAATGAGCAGTTCTTC. Its translation is CASSTGRANYNEQFF.

J is TRBJ2-7 and V is TRBV4-1, with 7 bases matching TRBD2. Losses at the gene ends were 0 bases for V and 0 bases for J; bases not matched to a gene: 2. This CDR3 has 15 amino acids. Germline V gene sequence: CDR1 MGHRA, CDR2 YSYEKL. As DNA, the CDR3 is TGCGCCAGCAGCCAAGATGGCGGGAGCTCCTACGAGCAGTACTTC. Translating it yields CASSQDGGSSYEQYF.

Only one count was recorded for this clone. This chain uses TRBV28 with TRBJ2-1; 9 positions agree with TRBD2. CDR1 and CDR2 (germline): MDHEN, SYDVKM. CDR3 length equals 19 residues. V gave up 5 bases and J gave up 0 bases; unmatched junction bases: 14. The CDR3 DNA sequence: TGTGCCAGCAGTACGATATCGGGACTAGCTCCTCCCTCCTACAATGAGCAGTTCTTC. Protein: CASSTISGLAPPSYNEQFF.

This CDR3 reads CASSYLGVTGANVLTF. CDR3 sequence (DNA): TGTGCCAGCAGTTACCTCGGAGTGACTGGGGCCAACGTCCTGACTTTC. V is TRBV6-5 and J is TRBJ2-6; D uncertain. Germline lookup yields CDR1 MNHEY and CDR2 SVGAGI. Trimming shortened V by 2 bases and J by 2 bases, and 10 bases separated the two germline ends. This CDR3 contains 16 residues.

The genes are TRBV27 and TRBJ2-7, with 14 bases aligning to TRBD2. V lost 8 bases and J lost 8; bases outside the gene matches: 14. CDR1 and CDR2 (germline): MNHEY, SMNVEV (reference sequence). The CDR3 contains 16 residues. The DNA for the CDR3 is TGTGCCAGCCCACCTACCTCGACTAGCGGGAGGGAGCAGCAGTACTTC. It yields the protein CASPPTSTSGREQQYF.

V usage is TRBV7-9 and J usage is TRBJ2-4; D might be TRBD2 (5 bases). V gave up 5 bases and J gave up 6 bases, with 20 bases separating them. CDR3 size: 16 residues. The germline V gene has CDR1 SEHNR and CDR2 FQNEAQ (reference sequence). The CDR3 sequence: CASSPTRGPSRNIQYF. DNA of the CDR3: TGTGCCAGCAGCCCGACGCGCGGGCCCTCTAGAAACATTCAGTACTTC.

The rearrangement links TRBV9 to TRBJ2-7, with 7 positions matching TRBD2. Germline CDR1 is SGDLS and CDR2 is YYNGEE. V shed 4 bases and J 7 bases; nucleotides not matched to a gene: 17. The CDR3 length is 16 residues. This chain's CDR3 is CASSSPRGGNGPEQYF. CDR3 nucleotide sequence: TGTGCCAGCAGCTCCCCCCGGGGAGGGAATGGGCCTGAGCAGTACTTC.

This chain links TRBV5-1 with TRBJ1-2; 8 nucleotides line up with TRBD1. The germline gives CDR1 SGHRS, CDR2 YFSETQ. The V and J ends lost 5 bases and 7 bases, in that order; junction bases with no gene match: 13. The CDR3 sequence is 15 residues long. This CDR3 is CASSLQGEGMGGYTF. The CDR3 DNA reads as TGCGCCAGCAGTTTACAGGGGGAAGGAATGGGTGGCTACACCTTC.

In this sample, this clone turned up once. The V and J genes are TRBV7-9 and TRBJ1-4; TRBD1 aligns across 9 bases. In germline, CDR1 is SEHNR, CDR2 FQNEAQ (reference sequence). The CDR3 has 18 residues. V dropped 0 bases and J dropped 3; count of bases not matched to a gene: 8. The CDR3 loop is CASSLASGRQGANEKLFF. CDR3 sequence (DNA): TGTGCCAGCAGCTTAGCCTCGGGTAGACAGGGGGCTAATGAAAAACTGTTTTTT.

J is TRBJ2-7 and V is TRBV11-3; D is ambiguous. V was shortened by 2 bases and J by 7 bases, with 15 bases between the two germline ends. Germline values: CDR1 SGHNT, CDR2 YENEEA. This CDR3 spans 14 amino acids. CDR3 region: CASSLFASSVEQYF. The CDR3, as DNA: TGTGCCAGCAGCTTATTTGCTAGTTCCGTAGAGCAGTACTTC. The full variable domain, in which reference TRBV11-3 and TRBJ2-7 provide the parts outside the CDR3, is EAGVVQSPRYKIIEKKQPVAFWCNPISGHNTLYWYLQNLGQGPELLIRYENEEAVDDSQLPKDRFSAERLKGVDSTLKIQPAELGDSAVYLCASSLFASSVEQYFGPGTRLTVT.

V usage is TRBV7-2 and J usage is TRBJ2-6, with D uncertain. Germline V lookup: CDR1 SGHTA, CDR2 FQGNSA. There are 14 residues in the CDR3. V was shortened by 5 bases and J by 2 bases, with 7 bases between the two germline ends. The CDR3 nucleotides are TGTGCCAGCAGCCCTAGAGCTGGGGCCAACGTCCTGACTTTC. This encodes CASSPRAGANVLTF. The full variable domain, in which reference TRBV7-2 and TRBJ2-6 provide the parts outside the CDR3, is GAGVSQSPSNKVTEKGKDVELRCDPISGHTALYWYRQSLGQGLEFLIYFQGNSAPDKSGLPSDRFSAERTGGSVSTLTIQRTQQEDSAVYLCASSPRAGANVLTFGAGSRLTVL.

The V and J genes are TRBV12-3 or TRBV12-4 and TRBJ1-1; tentative D call: TRBD1 (6 bases). The CDR3 extends over 13 amino acids. With 6 bases removed from V and 1 base from J, the gap between germline ends came to 9 bases. CDR3 region: CASRTGQNTEAFF. The CDR3 region has the DNA TGTGCCAGCAGGACAGGACAGAACACTGAAGCTTTCTTT.

V is TRBV20-1 and J is TRBJ2-7; 10 bases line up with TRBD2. Germline V CDR1 and CDR2: DFQATT, SNEGSKA (reference sequence). With 3 bases clipped from V and 4 bases from J, the junction kept 6 bases outside the gene matches. The CDR3 consists of 14 residues. The CDR3 loop is CSASPPSGSYEQYF. For the CDR3, the DNA is TGCAGTGCTAGTCCCCCTAGCGGGAGTTACGAGCAGTACTTC.

This chain links TRBV18 with TRBJ2-7; 8 bases map to TRBD1. Unmatched junction bases numbered 3, after V lost 5 bases and J lost 3 bases. Germline CDR1 is KGHSH and CDR2 is LQKENI. The CDR3 contains 13 residues. The CDR3 DNA reads TGTGCCAGCTCATCTGGACAGGGCTACGAGCAGTACTTC. Protein: CASSSGQGYEQYF. Variable domain in full (rest from reference TRBV18 and TRBJ2-7): NAGVMQNPRHLVRRRGQEARLRCSPMKGHSHVYWYRQLPEEGLKFMVYLQKENIIDESGMPKERFSAEFPKEGPSILRIQQVVRGDSAAYFCASSSGQGYEQYFGPGTRLTVT.

The chain links TRBV29-1 to TRBJ1-1; a weak D match, TRBD1 (6 bases). The CDR3 consists of 12 residues. Germline V gene lookup returns CDR1 SQVTM and CDR2 ANQGSEA. Trimming took off 6 bases at V and 10 bases at J, with 18 bases between the two ends. CDR3 protein: CSVSGTIIGAFF. The CDR3 DNA reads TGCAGCGTCTCCGGGACAATTATTGGAGCTTTCTTT. The full variable domain, completed using reference TRBV29-1 and TRBJ1-1, is SAVISQKPSRDICQRGTSLTIQCQVDSQVTMMFWYRQQPGQSLTLIATANQGSEATYESGFVIDKFPISRPNLTFSTLTVSNMSPEDSSIYLCSVSGTIIGAFFGQGTRLTVV.